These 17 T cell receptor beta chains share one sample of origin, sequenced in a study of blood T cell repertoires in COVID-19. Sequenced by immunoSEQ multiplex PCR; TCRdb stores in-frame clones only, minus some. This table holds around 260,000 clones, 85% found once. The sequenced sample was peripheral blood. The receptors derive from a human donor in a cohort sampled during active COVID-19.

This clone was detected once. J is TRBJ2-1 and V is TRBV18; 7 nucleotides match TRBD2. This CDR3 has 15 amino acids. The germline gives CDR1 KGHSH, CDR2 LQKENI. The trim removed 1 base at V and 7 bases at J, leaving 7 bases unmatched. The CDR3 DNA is TGTGCCAGCTCACCACTCGGGGGAGGGGTAAATGAGCAGTTCTTC. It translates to CASSPLGGGVNEQFF. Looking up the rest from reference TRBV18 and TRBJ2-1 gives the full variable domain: NAGVMQNPRHLVRRRGQEARLRCSPMKGHSHVYWYRQLPEEGLKFMVYLQKENIIDESGMPKERFSAEFPKEGPSILRIQQVVRGDSAAYFCASSPLGGGVNEQFFGPGTRLTVL.

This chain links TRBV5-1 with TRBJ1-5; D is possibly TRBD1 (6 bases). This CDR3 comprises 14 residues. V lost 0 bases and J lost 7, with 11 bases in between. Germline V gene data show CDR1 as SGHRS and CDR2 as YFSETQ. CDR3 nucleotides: TGCGCCAGCAGCTTGGAGGGGGATCGGCAGCCCCAGCATTTT. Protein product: CASSLEGDRQPQHF.

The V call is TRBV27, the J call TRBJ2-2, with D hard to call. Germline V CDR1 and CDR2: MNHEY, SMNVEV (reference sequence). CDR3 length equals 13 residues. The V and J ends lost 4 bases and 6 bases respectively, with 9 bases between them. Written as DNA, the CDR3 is TGTGCCAGCAGTTCACCACGGGCCGGGGAGCTGTTTTTT. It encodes CASSSPRAGELFF.

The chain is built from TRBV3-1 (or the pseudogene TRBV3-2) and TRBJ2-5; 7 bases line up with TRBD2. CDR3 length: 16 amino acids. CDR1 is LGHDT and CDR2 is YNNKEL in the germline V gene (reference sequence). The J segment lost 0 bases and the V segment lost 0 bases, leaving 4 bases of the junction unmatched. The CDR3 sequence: CASSQDGSGYQETQYF. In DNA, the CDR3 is TGTGCCAGCAGCCAAGATGGTAGCGGGTACCAAGAGACCCAGTACTTC.

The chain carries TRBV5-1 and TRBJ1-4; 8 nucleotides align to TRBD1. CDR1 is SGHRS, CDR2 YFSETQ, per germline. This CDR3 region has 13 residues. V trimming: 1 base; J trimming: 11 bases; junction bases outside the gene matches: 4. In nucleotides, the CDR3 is TGCGCCAGCAGCTTGCAGGACAGGGCCAAACTGTTTTTT. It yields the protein CASSLQDRAKLFF.

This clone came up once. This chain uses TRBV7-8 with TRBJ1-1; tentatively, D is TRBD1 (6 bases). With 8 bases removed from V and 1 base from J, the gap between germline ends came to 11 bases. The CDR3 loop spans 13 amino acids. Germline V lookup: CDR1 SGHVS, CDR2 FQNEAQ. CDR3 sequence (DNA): TGTGCCAGCGGGTACAGGGAGAACACTGAAGCTTTCTTT. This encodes CASGYRENTEAFF.

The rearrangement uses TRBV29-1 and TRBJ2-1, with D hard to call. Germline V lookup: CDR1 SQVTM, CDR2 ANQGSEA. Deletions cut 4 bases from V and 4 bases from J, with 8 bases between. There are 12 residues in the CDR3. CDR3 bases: TGCAGCGTTGTGTCAGTATACAATGAGCAGTTCTTC. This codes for CSVVSVYNEQFF.

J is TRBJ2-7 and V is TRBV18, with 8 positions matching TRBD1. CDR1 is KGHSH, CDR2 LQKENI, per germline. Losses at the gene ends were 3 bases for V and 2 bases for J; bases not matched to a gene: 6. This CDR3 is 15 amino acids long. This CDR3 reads CASSPRQGSAYEQYF. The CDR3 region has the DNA TGTGCCAGCTCACCTCGACAGGGGTCAGCCTACGAGCAGTACTTC.

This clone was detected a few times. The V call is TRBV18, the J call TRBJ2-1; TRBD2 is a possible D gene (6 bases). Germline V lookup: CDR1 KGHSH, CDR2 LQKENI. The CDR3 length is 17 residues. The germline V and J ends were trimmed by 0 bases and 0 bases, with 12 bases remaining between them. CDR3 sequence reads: CASSPPSGSSSYNEQFF. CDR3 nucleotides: TGTGCCAGCTCACCACCTAGCGGTTCGAGCTCCTACAATGAGCAGTTCTTC.

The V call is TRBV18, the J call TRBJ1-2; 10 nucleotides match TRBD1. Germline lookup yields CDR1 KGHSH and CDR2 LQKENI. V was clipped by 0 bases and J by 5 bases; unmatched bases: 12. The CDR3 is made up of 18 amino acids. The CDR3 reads CASSPPSGTGEVGYGYTF. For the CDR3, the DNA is TGTGCCAGCTCACCACCCTCCGGGACAGGGGAAGTAGGGTATGGCTACACCTTC.

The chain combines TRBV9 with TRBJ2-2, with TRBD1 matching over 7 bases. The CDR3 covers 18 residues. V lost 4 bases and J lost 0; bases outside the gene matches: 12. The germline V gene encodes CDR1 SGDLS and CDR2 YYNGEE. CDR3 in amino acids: CASSPKVGDRSNTGELFF. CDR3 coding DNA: TGTGCCAGCAGCCCCAAGGTTGGGGACAGATCGAACACCGGGGAGCTGTTTTTT. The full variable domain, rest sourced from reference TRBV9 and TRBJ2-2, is DSGVTQTPKHLITATGQRVTLRCSPRSGDLSVYWYQQSLDQGLQFLIQYYNGEERAKGNILERFSAQQFPDLHSELNLSSLELGDSALYFCASSPKVGDRSNTGELFFGEGSRLTVL.

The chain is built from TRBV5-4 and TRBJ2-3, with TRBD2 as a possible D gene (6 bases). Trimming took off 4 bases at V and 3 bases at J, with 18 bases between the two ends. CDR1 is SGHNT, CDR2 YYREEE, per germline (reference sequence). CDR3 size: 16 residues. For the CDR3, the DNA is TGTGCCAGCAGCAAGGGACTCCGCTTAGGGACAGATACGCAGTATTTT. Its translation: CASSKGLRLGTDTQYF. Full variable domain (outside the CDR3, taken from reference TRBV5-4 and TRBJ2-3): ETGVTQSPTHLIKTRGQQVTLRCSSQSGHNTVSWYQQALGQGPQFIFQYYREEENGRGNFPPRFSGLQFPNYSSELNVNALELDDSALYLCASSKGLRLGTDTQYFGPGTRLTVL.

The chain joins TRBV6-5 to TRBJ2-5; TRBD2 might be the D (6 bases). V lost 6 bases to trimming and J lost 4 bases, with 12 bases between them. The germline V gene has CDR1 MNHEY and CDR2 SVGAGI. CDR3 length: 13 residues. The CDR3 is CASRSAGRETQYF. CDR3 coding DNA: TGTGCCAGCAGGAGTGCGGGGCGAGAGACCCAGTACTTC.

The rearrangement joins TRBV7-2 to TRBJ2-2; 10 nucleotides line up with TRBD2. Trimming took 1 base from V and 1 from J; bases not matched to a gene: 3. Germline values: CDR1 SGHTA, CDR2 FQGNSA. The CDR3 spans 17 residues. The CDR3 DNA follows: TGTGCCAGCAGCTTAGGGCCTAGCGGGAGGAACACCGGGGAGCTGTTTTTT. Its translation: CASSLGPSGRNTGELFF.

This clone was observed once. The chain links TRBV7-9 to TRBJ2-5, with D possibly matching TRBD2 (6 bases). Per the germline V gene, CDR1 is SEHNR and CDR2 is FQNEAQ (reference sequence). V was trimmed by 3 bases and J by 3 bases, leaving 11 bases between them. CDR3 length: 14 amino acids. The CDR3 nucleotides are TGTGCCAGCAGCTTCGGGACTCCTGAAGAGACCCAGTACTTC. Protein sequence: CASSFGTPEETQYF. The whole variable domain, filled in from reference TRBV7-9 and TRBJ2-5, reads DTGVSQNPRHKITKRGQNVTFRCDPISEHNRLYWYRQTLGQGPEFLTYFQNEAQLEKSRLLSDRFSAERPKGSFSTLEIQRTEQGDSAMYLCASSFGTPEETQYFGPGTRLLVL.

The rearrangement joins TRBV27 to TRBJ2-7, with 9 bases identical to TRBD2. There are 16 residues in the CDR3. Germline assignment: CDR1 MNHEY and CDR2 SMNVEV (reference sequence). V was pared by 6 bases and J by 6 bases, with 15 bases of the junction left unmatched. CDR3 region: CASSQGGVAGVSEQYF. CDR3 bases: TGTGCCAGCAGCCAAGGAGGGGTAGCGGGAGTAAGCGAGCAGTACTTC.

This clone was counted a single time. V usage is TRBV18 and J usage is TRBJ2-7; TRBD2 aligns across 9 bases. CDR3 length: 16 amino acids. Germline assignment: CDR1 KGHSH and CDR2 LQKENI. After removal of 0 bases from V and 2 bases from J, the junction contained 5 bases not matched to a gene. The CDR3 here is CASSPPGLAHTYEQYF. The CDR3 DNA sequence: TGTGCCAGCTCACCACCAGGACTAGCGCACACCTACGAGCAGTACTTC.